This passage covers 14 T cell receptor beta chains from one sample sequenced in a study of blood T cell repertoires in COVID-19. Libraries were prepared by immunoSEQ multiplex PCR; TCRdb keeps only in-frame clonotypes and omits some of them. The table shows some 250,000 clones, with 70% to 90% occurring only once. The source material was PBMCs or T cells enriched from blood (not recorded which). These receptors all come from a man between 18 and 35 years old who had recovered from COVID-19.

This clone showed up just a few times. The genes are TRBV6-1 and TRBJ1-3; D uncertain. The V gene's germline CDR1 is MNHNS and CDR2 SASEGT. The V end lost 3 bases, the J end lost 3 bases, and 6 bases lay between the germline ends. This CDR3 spans 13 amino acids. In nucleotides, the CDR3 is TGTGCCAGCAGTGAGTCCCGTGGAAACACCATATATTTT. This gives the protein CASSESRGNTIYF.

This chain connects TRBV27 to TRBJ1-6, with 7 bases identical to TRBD1. J lost 3 bases, V lost 6 bases, and 8 bases had no gene match. Germline V CDR1 and CDR2: MNHEY, SMNVEV (reference sequence). The CDR3 is made up of 16 amino acids. The CDR3, as DNA: TGTGCCAGCAGGGACCGGACAGGACACTATAATTCACCCCTCCACTTT. Translating it yields CASRDRTGHYNSPLHF.

This clone has a handful of counts. The rearrangement uses TRBV11-2 and TRBJ2-7; a possible D gene is TRBD1 (6 bases). Trimming removed 5 bases from V and 0 bases from J, with 11 bases in between. The CDR3 runs 14 residues. Germline V lookup: CDR1 SGHAT, CDR2 FQNNGV. The CDR3 DNA reads as TGTGCCAGCAGCCGGAGGACAGACTCCTACGAGCAGTACTTC. It translates to CASSRRTDSYEQYF.

This sequence joins TRBV5-8 and TRBJ2-7; possibly TRBD1 for D (5 bases). Per the germline V gene, CDR1 is SGHTS and CDR2 is YDEGEE. V gave up 5 bases and J gave up 5 bases, with 11 bases separating them. CDR3 size: 12 residues. In DNA form, the CDR3 reads TGTGCCAGCAGAAGGGGTGGAGACGAGCAGTACTTC. This sequence encodes CASRRGGDEQYF.

V gene TRBV10-3 combines with J gene TRBJ1-2; the D is unclear. Germline V gene sequence: CDR1 ENHRY, CDR2 SYGVKD. Trimming took 6 bases from V and 6 from J, leaving 14 bases between them. The CDR3 is 13 amino acids. The CDR3 nucleotides read TGTGCCATCAGCCCTCGGGGAGGTAATGGCTACACCTTC. Its translation: CAISPRGGNGYTF.

The chain uses TRBV2 and TRBJ2-1; possible D gene TRBD2, 6 bases. V was pared by 2 bases and J by 3 bases, with 14 bases between. Germline V gene data show CDR1 as SNHLY and CDR2 as FYNNEI. The CDR3 length is 16 residues. This CDR3 is CASSELQGGLYNEQFF. CDR3 bases: TGTGCCAGCAGTGAACTCCAGGGAGGACTCTACAATGAGCAGTTCTTC.

This clone showed up just once. CDR3 DNA: TGTGCCAGCAGCGTAGGTGCTAGCGGGAGAGGGCAGGAGACCCAGTACTTC. As protein: CASSVGASGRGQETQYF. The chain is built from TRBV9 and TRBJ2-5; 10 bases agree with TRBD2. J lost 5 bases, V lost 0 bases, and 10 bases had no gene match. Looked up from germline, CDR1 is SGDLS and CDR2 is YYNGEE. The CDR3 consists of 17 residues. Together with reference TRBV9 and TRBJ2-5, the CDR3 gives the full variable domain: DSGVTQTPKHLITATGQRVTLRCSPRSGDLSVYWYQQSLDQGLQFLIQYYNGEERAKGNILERFSAQQFPDLHSELNLSSLELGDSALYFCASSVGASGRGQETQYFGPGTRLLVL.

This clone was detected only once. This chain connects TRBV20-1 to TRBJ1-3, with 8 bases aligning to TRBD1. The CDR3 has 14 residues. V lost 3 bases, J lost 4 bases, and 5 bases stayed unmatched. Germline CDR1 is DFQATT and CDR2 is SNEGSKA (reference sequence). The CDR3 reads CSASDRGAGNTIYF. The CDR3 DNA reads as TGCAGTGCTAGTGACAGGGGTGCAGGAAACACCATATATTTT.

V and J are TRBV7-9 and TRBJ1-5; TRBD1 matches at 10 bases. V lost 4 bases to trimming and J lost 7 bases; unmatched junction nucleotides: 10. The CDR3 contains 16 residues. Germline V lookup: CDR1 SEHNR, CDR2 FQNEAQ (reference sequence). The CDR3 DNA reads TGTGCCAGCAGCTCCGGACAGGGGGGCGGGCGGCAGCCCCAGCATTTT. Amino acids: CASSSGQGGGRQPQHF.

V gene TRBV11-2 combines with J gene TRBJ2-1; 8 bases agree with TRBD1. The CDR3 is 14 residues long. V lost 3 bases, J lost 6 bases, and 4 bases stayed unmatched. From germline, CDR1 is SGHAT and CDR2 FQNNGV. Here the CDR3 DNA reads TGTGCCAGCAGCTTCGGACAGGGATTCAATGAGCAGTTCTTC. Amino acids: CASSFGQGFNEQFF.

The V gene is TRBV7-8, the J gene TRBJ1-5, with TRBD1 matching 7 bases. V trimming: 4 bases; J trimming: 0 bases; junction bases outside the gene matches: 3. The CDR3 contains 15 residues. Germline CDR1 reads SGHVS; CDR2 reads FQNEAQ. The CDR3 sequence is CASSSTGNSNQPQHF. DNA of the CDR3: TGTGCCAGCAGCTCGACAGGGAATAGCAATCAGCCCCAGCATTTT.

This clone was seen more than once but under ten times. V gene TRBV9 combines with J gene TRBJ1-2, with D maybe TRBD1 (5 bases). Germline loops: CDR1 SGDLS, CDR2 YYNGEE. This CDR3 spans 14 amino acids. The V end was cut by 3 bases, the J end by 4 bases, with 13 bases between. This chain's CDR3 is CASSDGTQLYGYTF. In nucleotides, the CDR3 is TGTGCCAGCAGCGACGGGACTCAACTCTATGGCTACACCTTC. The full variable domain, with the rest looked up from reference TRBV9 and TRBJ1-2, is DSGVTQTPKHLITATGQRVTLRCSPRSGDLSVYWYQQSLDQGLQFLIQYYNGEERAKGNILERFSAQQFPDLHSELNLSSLELGDSALYFCASSDGTQLYGYTFGSGTRLTVV.

The V and J genes are TRBV2 and TRBJ1-5; 7 nucleotides align to TRBD1. V trimming: 2 bases; J trimming: 5 bases; junction bases outside the gene matches: 0. This CDR3 comprises 13 residues. Germline lookup yields CDR1 SNHLY and CDR2 FYNNEI. CDR3 sequence reads: CASSEQGDQPQHF. CDR3 coding DNA: TGTGCCAGCAGTGAACAGGGGGATCAGCCCCAGCATTTT. The variable domain in full, with the rest retrieved from reference TRBV2 and TRBJ1-5, is EPEVTQTPSHQVTQMGQEVILRCVPISNHLYFYWYRQILGQKVEFLVSFYNNEISEKSEIFDDQFSVERPDGSNFTLKIRSTKLEDSAMYFCASSEQGDQPQHFGDGTRLSIL.

This clone was counted once. V usage is TRBV7-9 and J usage is TRBJ2-1, with TRBD2 matching 7 bases. CDR3 length: 16 amino acids. J was trimmed by 7 bases and V by 3 bases; bases with no gene match: 12. Germline V gene sequence: CDR1 SEHNR, CDR2 FQNEAQ (reference sequence). Here the CDR3 reads CASSLRLAGEGNEQFF. CDR3 nucleotide sequence: TGTGCCAGCAGCTTGCGTTTGGCGGGAGAGGGTAATGAGCAGTTCTTC.